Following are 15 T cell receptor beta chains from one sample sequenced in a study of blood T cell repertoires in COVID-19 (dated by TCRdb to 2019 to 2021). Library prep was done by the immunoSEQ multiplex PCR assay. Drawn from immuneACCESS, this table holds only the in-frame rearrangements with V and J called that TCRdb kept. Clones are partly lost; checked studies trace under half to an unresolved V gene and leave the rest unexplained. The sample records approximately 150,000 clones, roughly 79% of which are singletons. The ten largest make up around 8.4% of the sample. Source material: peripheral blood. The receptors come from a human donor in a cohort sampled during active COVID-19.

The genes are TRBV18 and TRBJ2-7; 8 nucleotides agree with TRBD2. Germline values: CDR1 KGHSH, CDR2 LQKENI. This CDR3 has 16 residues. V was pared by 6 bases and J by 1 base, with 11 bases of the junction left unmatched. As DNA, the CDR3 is TGTGCCAGCTCCCTCTCGTCCGGGAGGGCTTCCTACGAGCAGTACTTC. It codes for CASSLSSGRASYEQYF.

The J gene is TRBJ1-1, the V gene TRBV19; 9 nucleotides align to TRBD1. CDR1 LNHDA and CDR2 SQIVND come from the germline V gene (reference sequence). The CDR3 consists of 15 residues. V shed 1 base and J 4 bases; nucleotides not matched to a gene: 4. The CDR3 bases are TGTGCCAGTAGTATAGGACGGGACAGGGCCACTGAAGCTTTCTTT. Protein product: CASSIGRDRATEAFF.

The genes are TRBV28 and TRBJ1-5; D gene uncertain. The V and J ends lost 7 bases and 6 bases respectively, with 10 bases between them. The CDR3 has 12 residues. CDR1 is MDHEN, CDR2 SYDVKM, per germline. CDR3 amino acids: CASTASVQPQHF. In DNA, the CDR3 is TGTGCCAGCACTGCATCGGTTCAGCCCCAGCATTTT.

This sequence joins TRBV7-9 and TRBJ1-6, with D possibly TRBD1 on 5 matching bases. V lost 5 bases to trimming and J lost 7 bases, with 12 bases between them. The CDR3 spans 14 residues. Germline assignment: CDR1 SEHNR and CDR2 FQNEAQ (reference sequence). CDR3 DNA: TGTGCCAGCAGCATCGACAGTGGAAATTCACCCCTCCACTTT. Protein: CASSIDSGNSPLHF.

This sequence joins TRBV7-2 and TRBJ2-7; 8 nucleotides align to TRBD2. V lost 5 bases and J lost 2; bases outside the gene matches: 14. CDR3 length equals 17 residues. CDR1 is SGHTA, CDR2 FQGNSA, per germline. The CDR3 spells CASSPAPREGPPYEQYF. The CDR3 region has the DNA TGTGCCAGCAGCCCGGCCCCCCGGGAGGGCCCGCCCTACGAGCAGTACTTC.

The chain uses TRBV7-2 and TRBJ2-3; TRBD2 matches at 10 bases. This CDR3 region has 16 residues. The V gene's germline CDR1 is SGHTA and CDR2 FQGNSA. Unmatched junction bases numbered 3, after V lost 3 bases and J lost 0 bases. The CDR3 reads CASSLGLATSTDTQYF. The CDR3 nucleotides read TGTGCCAGCAGCTTGGGACTAGCGACTAGCACAGATACGCAGTATTTT. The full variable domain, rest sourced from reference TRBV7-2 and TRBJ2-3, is GAGVSQSPSNKVTEKGKDVELRCDPISGHTALYWYRQSLGQGLEFLIYFQGNSAPDKSGLPSDRFSAERTGGSVSTLTIQRTQQEDSAVYLCASSLGLATSTDTQYFGPGTRLTVL.

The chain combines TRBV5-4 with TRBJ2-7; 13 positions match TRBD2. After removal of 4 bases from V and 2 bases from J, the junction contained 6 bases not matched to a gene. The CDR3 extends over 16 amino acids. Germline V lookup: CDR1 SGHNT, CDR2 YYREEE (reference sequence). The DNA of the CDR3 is TGTGCCAGCAGCCCAGGGACTAGCGGGACTCCCTACGAGCAGTACTTC. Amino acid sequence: CASSPGTSGTPYEQYF.

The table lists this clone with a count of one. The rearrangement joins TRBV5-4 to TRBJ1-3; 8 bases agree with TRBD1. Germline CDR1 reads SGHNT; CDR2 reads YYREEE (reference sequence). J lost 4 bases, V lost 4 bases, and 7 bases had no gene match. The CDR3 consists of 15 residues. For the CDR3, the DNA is TGTGCCAGCAGCCAAGGGACAGGAAGAGGAAACACCATATATTTT. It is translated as CASSQGTGRGNTIYF. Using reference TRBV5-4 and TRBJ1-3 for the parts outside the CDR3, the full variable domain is ETGVTQSPTHLIKTRGQQVTLRCSSQSGHNTVSWYQQALGQGPQFIFQYYREEENGRGNFPPRFSGLQFPNYSSELNVNALELDDSALYLCASSQGTGRGNTIYFGEGSWLTVV.

CDR3 loop: CASSPQALTVPYEQYF. In DNA, the CDR3 is TGTGCCAGCTCACCCCAAGCTTTAACAGTTCCCTACGAGCAGTACTTC. The V call is TRBV18, the J call TRBJ2-7; D gene unclear. The V gene's germline CDR1 is KGHSH and CDR2 LQKENI. Trimming took 3 bases from V and 2 from J, leaving 17 bases between them. This CDR3 contains 16 residues.

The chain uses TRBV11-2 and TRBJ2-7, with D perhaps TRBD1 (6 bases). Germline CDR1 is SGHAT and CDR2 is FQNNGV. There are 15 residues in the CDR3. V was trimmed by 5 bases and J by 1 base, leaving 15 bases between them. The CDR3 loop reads CASSQNRVQSYEQYF. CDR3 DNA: TGTGCCAGCAGCCAGAACAGGGTCCAATCCTACGAGCAGTACTTC.

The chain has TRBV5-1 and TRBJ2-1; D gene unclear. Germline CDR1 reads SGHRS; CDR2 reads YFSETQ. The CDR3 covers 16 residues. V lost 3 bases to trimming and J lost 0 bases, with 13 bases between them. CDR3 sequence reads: CASSSSVAPSYNEQFF. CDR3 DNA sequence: TGCGCCAGCAGCTCGTCAGTGGCCCCCTCCTACAATGAGCAGTTCTTC.

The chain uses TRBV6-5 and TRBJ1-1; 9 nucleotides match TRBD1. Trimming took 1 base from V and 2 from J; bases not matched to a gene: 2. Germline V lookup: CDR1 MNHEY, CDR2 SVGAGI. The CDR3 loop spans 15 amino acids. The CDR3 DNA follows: TGTGCCAGCAGTTACTGGACAGGGGCCAACACTGAAGCTTTCTTT. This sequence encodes CASSYWTGANTEAFF.

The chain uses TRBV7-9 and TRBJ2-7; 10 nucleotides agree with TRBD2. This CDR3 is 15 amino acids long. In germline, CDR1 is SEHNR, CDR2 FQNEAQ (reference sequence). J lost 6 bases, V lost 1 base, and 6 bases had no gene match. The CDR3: CASSLGSSGSSEQYF. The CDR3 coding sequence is TGTGCCAGCAGCTTAGGGTCTAGCGGGAGCTCCGAGCAGTACTTC.

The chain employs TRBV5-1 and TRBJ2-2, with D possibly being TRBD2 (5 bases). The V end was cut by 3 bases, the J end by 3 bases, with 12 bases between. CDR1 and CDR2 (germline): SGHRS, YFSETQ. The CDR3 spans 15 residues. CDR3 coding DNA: TGCGCCAGCAGCTGGAAACTAGTAGACACCGGGGAGCTGTTTTTT. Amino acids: CASSWKLVDTGELFF.

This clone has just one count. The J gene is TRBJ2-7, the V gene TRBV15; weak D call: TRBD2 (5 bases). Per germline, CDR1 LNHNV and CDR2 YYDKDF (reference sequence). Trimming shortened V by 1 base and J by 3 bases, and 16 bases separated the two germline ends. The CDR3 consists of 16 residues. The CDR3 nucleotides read TGTGCCACCAGCAGAGGGGGAGTTGGTTTCGGCTACGAGCAGTACTTC. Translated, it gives CATSRGGVGFGYEQYF.